The present TCR beta chain was sequenced within a study of CD8 T cells in Susac syndrome. With random hexamers, reverse transcription was performed on about 0.45 to 1 ug of RNA. TCRdb recomputed calls from the immunoSEQ multiplex PCR reads with MiXCR, one row per CDR3 protein. The sample consists of under 200,000 distinct CDR3 sequences, roughly 94% of them appearing once. Sequencing of TCR beta was undertaken in CD8+ and CD4+ T cells derived from blood. Controls were drawn from healthy donors and were matched for age and sex. The CDR3 length is 14 residues. Trimming cost V 0 bases and J 0 bases, with 5 bases left between them. Per the germline V gene, CDR1 is SGHRS and CDR2 is YFSETQ.

Source material: CD4+ T cells from PBMCs. The chain uses TRBV5-1 and TRBJ2-3; the D is unclear. This clonotype was sampled from a human donor in good health. The CDR3 sequence is CASSLVESTDTQYF. CDR3 DNA sequence: TGCGCCAGCAGCTTGGTTGAGAGCACAGATACGCAGTATTTT.